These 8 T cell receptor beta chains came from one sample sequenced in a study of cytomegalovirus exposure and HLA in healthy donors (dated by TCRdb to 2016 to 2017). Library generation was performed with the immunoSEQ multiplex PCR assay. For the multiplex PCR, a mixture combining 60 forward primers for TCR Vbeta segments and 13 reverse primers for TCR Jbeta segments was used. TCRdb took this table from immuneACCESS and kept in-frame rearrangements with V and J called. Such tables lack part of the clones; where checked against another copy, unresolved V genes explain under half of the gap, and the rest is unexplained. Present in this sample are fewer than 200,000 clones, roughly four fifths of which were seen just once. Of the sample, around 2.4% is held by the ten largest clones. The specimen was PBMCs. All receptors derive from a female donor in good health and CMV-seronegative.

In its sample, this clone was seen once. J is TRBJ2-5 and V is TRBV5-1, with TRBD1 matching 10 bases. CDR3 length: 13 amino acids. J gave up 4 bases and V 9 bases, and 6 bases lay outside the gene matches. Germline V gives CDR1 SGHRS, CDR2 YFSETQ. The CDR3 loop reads CATATGGAETQYF. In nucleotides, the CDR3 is TGCGCCACCGCGACAGGGGGCGCAGAGACCCAGTACTTC.

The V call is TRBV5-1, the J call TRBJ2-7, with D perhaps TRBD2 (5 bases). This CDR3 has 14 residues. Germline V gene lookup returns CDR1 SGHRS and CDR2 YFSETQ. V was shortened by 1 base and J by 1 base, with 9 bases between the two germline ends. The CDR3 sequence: CASSLRTGSYEQYF. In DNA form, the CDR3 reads TGCGCCAGCAGCTTGAGGACGGGATCCTACGAGCAGTACTTC.

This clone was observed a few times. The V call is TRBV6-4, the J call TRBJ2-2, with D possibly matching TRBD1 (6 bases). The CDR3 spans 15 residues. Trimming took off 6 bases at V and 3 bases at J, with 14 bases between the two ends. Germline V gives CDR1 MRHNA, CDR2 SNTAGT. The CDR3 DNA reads TGTGCCAGCAGCGATTCAGGGGCGGACACCGGGGAGCTGTTTTTT. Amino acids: CASSDSGADTGELFF.

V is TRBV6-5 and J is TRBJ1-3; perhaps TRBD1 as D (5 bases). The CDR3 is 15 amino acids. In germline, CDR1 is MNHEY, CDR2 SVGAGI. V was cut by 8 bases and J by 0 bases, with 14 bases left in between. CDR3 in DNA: TGTGCCAGCGGCGTCCAGGGTTTCTCTGGAAACACCATATATTTT. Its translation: CASGVQGFSGNTIYF.

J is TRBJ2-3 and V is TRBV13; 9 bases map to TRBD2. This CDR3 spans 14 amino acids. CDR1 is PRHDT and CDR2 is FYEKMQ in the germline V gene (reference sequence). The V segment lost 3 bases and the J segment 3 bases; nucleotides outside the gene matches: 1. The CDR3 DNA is TGTGCCAGCAGCTTTAGCGGGAGAACAGATACGCAGTATTTT. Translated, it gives CASSFSGRTDTQYF.

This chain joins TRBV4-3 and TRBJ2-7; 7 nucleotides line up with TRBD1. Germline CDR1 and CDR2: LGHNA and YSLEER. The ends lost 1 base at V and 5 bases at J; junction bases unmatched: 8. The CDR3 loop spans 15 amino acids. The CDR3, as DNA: TGCGCCAGCAGCCAAGCCTCGACAGGGATGGACGAGCAGTACTTC. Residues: CASSQASTGMDEQYF.

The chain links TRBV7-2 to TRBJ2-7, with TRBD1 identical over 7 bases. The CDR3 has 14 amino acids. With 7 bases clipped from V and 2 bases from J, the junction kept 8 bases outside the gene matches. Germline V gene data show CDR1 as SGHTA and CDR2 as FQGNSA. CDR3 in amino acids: CASKPGQETYEQYF. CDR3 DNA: TGTGCCAGCAAACCTGGACAGGAAACCTACGAGCAGTACTTC.

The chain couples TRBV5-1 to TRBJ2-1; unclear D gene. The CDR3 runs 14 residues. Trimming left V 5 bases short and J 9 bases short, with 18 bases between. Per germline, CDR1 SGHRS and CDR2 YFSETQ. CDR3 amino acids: CASSPGPGSPEQFF. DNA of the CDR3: TGCGCCAGCAGTCCCGGTCCAGGCAGCCCTGAGCAGTTCTTC.